The 15 T cell receptor beta chains listed next were all sequenced from one sample in a study of control samples from healthy donors and cancer patients. TCRdb's copy holds only in-frame clones and misses some; the assay was immunoSEQ multiplex PCR. The sample has 400,000 to 500,000 clones, approximately 92% seen once; the top ten hold around 6.5%. The sample consisted of PBMCs. The receptors here all came from a man between 40 and 49 years old with head and neck cancer.

Regarding this clone: The sample holds other DNA sequences that translate to the same CDR3. The chain uses TRBV5-4 and TRBJ2-5; possibly TRBD1 for D (5 bases). Germline assignment: CDR1 SGHNT and CDR2 YYREEE (reference sequence). The CDR3 has 14 amino acids. Trimming removed 1 base from V and 0 bases from J, with 7 bases in between. The CDR3 DNA sequence: TGTGCCAGCAGCTTGTTAGGGGACCAAGAGACCCAGTACTTC. It translates to CASSLLGDQETQYF.

The chain employs TRBV3-1 (or the pseudogene TRBV3-2) and TRBJ2-7; 7 bases map to TRBD1. V was pared by 3 bases and J by 3 bases, with 5 bases of the junction left unmatched. Germline V gene sequence: CDR1 LGHDT, CDR2 YNNKEL (reference sequence). The CDR3 runs to 14 residues. The CDR3 sequence is CASSQVTGDYEQYF. The CDR3 DNA is TGTGCCAGCAGCCAGGTTACAGGGGACTACGAGCAGTACTTC.

The V gene is TRBV5-6, the J gene TRBJ1-1; D remains ambiguous. The V end was cut by 1 base, the J end by 4 bases, with 11 bases between. Germline lookup yields CDR1 SGHDT and CDR2 YYEEEE. The CDR3 is made up of 14 amino acids. CDR3 protein: CASSLSTWGTEAFF. The CDR3 nucleotides read TGTGCCAGCAGCTTGAGCACATGGGGCACTGAAGCTTTCTTT.

The chain joins TRBV28 to TRBJ1-2; D is ambiguous. This CDR3 is built from 12 residues. CDR1 and CDR2 (germline): MDHEN, SYDVKM. Trimming pared 3 bases from V and 6 bases from J, leaving 8 bases between. In DNA form, the CDR3 reads TGTGCCAGCAGTTTGACGGCTAATGGCTACACCTTC. This gives the protein CASSLTANGYTF.

The chain links TRBV6-1 to TRBJ1-2, with 7 positions matching TRBD1. The CDR3 spans 13 residues. From germline, CDR1 is MNHNS and CDR2 SASEGT. With 6 bases clipped from V and 5 bases from J, the junction kept 6 bases outside the gene matches. CDR3 region: CASSRGTVYGYTF. The CDR3 DNA sequence: TGTGCCAGCAGCCGAGGGACAGTATATGGCTACACCTTC.

This clone was detected only a few times. This chain joins TRBV29-1 and TRBJ1-2, with 7 bases fitting TRBD1. Trimming cost V 4 bases and J 2 bases; bases outside gene matches: 10. CDR1 and CDR2 (germline): SQVTM, ANQGSEA. This CDR3 has 15 amino acids. Here the CDR3 reads CSVVPMTGWNYGYTF. For the CDR3, the DNA is TGCAGCGTTGTCCCAATGACAGGGTGGAACTATGGCTACACCTTC.

The J gene is TRBJ2-7, the V gene TRBV12-3 or TRBV12-4; D might be TRBD1 (5 bases). This CDR3 is 13 amino acids long. Trimming shortened V by 2 bases and J by 5 bases, and 10 bases separated the two germline ends. In DNA form, the CDR3 reads TGTGCCAGCAGTTTATGGCAGGGCAACGAGCAGTACTTC. Translated, it gives CASSLWQGNEQYF.

The CDR3 sequence: CASSRDNTEAFF. The DNA of the CDR3 is TGTGCCAGCAGCCGAGATAACACTGAAGCTTTCTTT. The rearrangement links TRBV7-9 to TRBJ1-1; D is unresolved. The CDR3 loop spans 12 amino acids. The V gene's germline CDR1 is SEHNR and CDR2 FQNEAQ (reference sequence). Deletions cut 5 bases from V and 2 bases from J, with 6 bases between.

This clone was seen a single time. The V and J genes are TRBV5-5 and TRBJ1-5; TRBD1 matches at 8 bases. Germline-derived CDR1 and CDR2 are SGHKS and YYEKEE (reference sequence). V gave up 1 base and J gave up 1 base; unmatched junction bases: 13. The CDR3 is 19 residues long. In DNA, the CDR3 is TGTGCCAGCAGCTTGACCCCGGGACAGGAATCCTCGAGCAATCAGCCCCAGCATTTT. It yields the protein CASSLTPGQESSSNQPQHF.

The CDR3 loop reads CASSPDRARGTEAFF. The CDR3 nucleotides read TGTGCCAGCAGTCCAGACAGAGCCAGGGGCACTGAAGCTTTCTTT. The V call is TRBV6-4, the J call TRBJ1-1; perhaps TRBD1 as D (6 bases). CDR3 length equals 15 residues. Trimming left V 5 bases short and J 4 bases short, with 17 bases between. Germline CDR1 is MRHNA and CDR2 is SNTAGT.

For this clone: It is unclear where the CDR3 begins or ends on the DNA, so no DNA is shown, and the CDR3 is as TCRdb lists it. The chain uses TRBV6-6 and TRBJ1-5; the table's D call of TRBD1 was not tested on the DNA. The V gene's germline CDR1 is MNHNY and CDR2 SVGAGI (reference sequence). 15 amino acids form the CDR3, both terminal residues included. CDR3 in amino acids: CASSSSDRVHQPQHF.

The rearrangement uses TRBV10-1 and TRBJ2-1; 8 bases are a match to TRBD2. Germline CDR1 is WNHNN and CDR2 is SYGVQD (reference sequence). This CDR3 comprises 15 residues. The J segment lost 3 bases and the V segment lost 6 bases, leaving 7 bases of the junction unmatched. The CDR3 reads CASSLGSGSYNEQFF. Here the CDR3 DNA reads TGCGCCAGCAGCCTGGGGAGCGGGAGCTACAATGAGCAGTTCTTC.

This chain links TRBV9 with TRBJ2-2, with TRBD1 identical over 7 bases. With V trimmed by 4 bases and J by 3 bases, 12 bases remained unmatched. The germline gives CDR1 SGDLS, CDR2 YYNGEE. The CDR3 consists of 17 residues. CDR3 nucleotides: TGTGCCAGCAGCCGAAGAACAGACAGGGTGCACACCGGGGAGCTGTTTTTT. This codes for CASSRRTDRVHTGELFF.

The CDR3 DNA follows: TGTGCCAGCAGCTTGAGCCGGAATCAGCCCCAGCATTTT. Amino acid sequence: CASSLSRNQPQHF. The chain is built from TRBV5-6 and TRBJ1-5, with D unresolved. The length of the CDR3 is 13 residues. Trimming pared 1 base from V and 4 bases from J, leaving 6 bases between. CDR1 is SGHDT and CDR2 is YYEEEE in the germline V gene.

The chain links TRBV2 to TRBJ1-3; D is possibly TRBD1 (6 bases). The CDR3 runs 16 residues. V lost 6 bases and J lost 1, with 16 bases in between. The germline gives CDR1 SNHLY, CDR2 FYNNEI. CDR3 bases: TGTGCCAGCAGCTCCGAAGGGGGTTTTTCTGGAAACACCATATATTTT. This codes for CASSSEGGFSGNTIYF.